This TCR beta chain was documented in a study of blood T cell repertoires in COVID-19. Study summary: T cells, B-cell-depleted T cells, or PBMCs provided the cDNA or gDNA that served as material.

The CDR3 runs 16 residues. J lost 6 bases, V lost 0 bases, and 7 bases had no gene match. CDR1 and CDR2 from the germline V gene are SGDLS and YYNGEE. Clones were sequenced by immunoSEQ multiplex PCR, and TCRdb holds only the in-frame ones, with some missing. In the table there are 91,000 or so clones, 86% of which are singletons. This clone came up a few times. The TCR comes from a woman aged 55-69 years in a cohort sampled during active or convalescent COVID-19. The chain is built from TRBV9 and TRBJ2-1, with TRBD2 matching over 9 bases. Source material: peripheral blood. The CDR3 reads CASSVGPSGGLNEQFF. Here the CDR3 DNA reads TGTGCCAGCAGCGTAGGCCCAAGCGGGGGGCTCAATGAGCAGTTCTTC.